This TCR beta chain came from a study of high-grade serous ovarian cancer treatment subgroups. Overall study findings and caveats: Higher neoantigen levels went with greater TCR clonal relatedness. Without spatial data, bulk sequencing limits insight into HGSC tumor diversity.

Per germline, CDR1 SGHAT and CDR2 FQNNGV. The CDR3 consists of 14 residues. Trimming removed 6 bases from V and 6 bases from J; junction bases left unmatched: 2. The assay was immunoSEQ multiplex PCR, and TCRdb's table has in-frame clones only and misses some. Here the sample spans a few thousand clones, about 66% being singletons. Tumor tissue was taken before any definitive surgery or chemotherapy was given. For this clone: Its antigen is as yet unknown.

The sequence came from a human donor with high-grade serous ovarian cancer. The specimen sequenced was tumor tissue. V is TRBV11-2 and J is TRBJ2-2; 12 bases are shared with TRBD2. The CDR3 sequence: CASSGTSGSGELFF. The CDR3 DNA reads as TGTGCCAGCAGTGGGACTAGCGGGTCCGGGGAGCTGTTTTTT.